Below are 26 T cell receptor beta chains sequenced from a single sample in a study of T cells after yellow fever vaccination. In TCRdb, the 5' RACE reads were re-called with MiXCR into one record per CDR3 protein. Here the sample spans about 350,000 distinct CDR3 sequences, roughly 12% being singletons. The sample was PBMCs, taken on the day of the first yellow fever vaccination. Receptors originate from a man younger than 35 who received the YFV17D yellow fever vaccine.

This clonotype was counted only a few times. The chain is built from TRBV20-1 and TRBJ1-4, with no clear D. Trimming removed 2 bases from V and 7 bases from J, with 11 bases in between. The germline CDR1 and CDR2 sequences are DFQATT and SNEGSKA (reference sequence). This CDR3 region has 13 residues. In nucleotides, the CDR3 is TGCAGTGCTAGAAGGGAGGCGGGTGAAAAACTGTTTTTT. It specifies CSARREAGEKLFF.

The J gene is TRBJ1-1, the V gene TRBV10-3; D is unresolved. The germline CDR1 and CDR2 sequences are ENHRY and SYGVKD. CDR3 length: 16 residues. V gave up 4 bases and J gave up 1 base, with 16 bases separating them. In DNA, the CDR3 is TGTGCCATCAGTGTAAATGGGAGACTTAGGAACACTGAAGCTTTCTTT. Translating gives CAISVNGRLRNTEAFF.

This clonotype was found many times. The V gene is TRBV5-1, the J gene TRBJ2-6; tentatively, D is TRBD1 (6 bases). Trimming removed 1 base at V and 0 bases at J, with 14 bases between. The CDR3 length is 18 residues. CDR1 is SGHRS, CDR2 YFSETQ, per germline. CDR3 loop: CASSLYLTGGSGANVLTF. The CDR3 DNA follows: TGCGCCAGCAGCTTGTATCTGACAGGAGGCTCTGGGGCCAACGTCCTGACTTTC.

This clonotype showed up just a few times. The genes are TRBV7-2 and TRBJ1-5, with D unclear. The germline V and J ends were trimmed by 3 bases and 5 bases, with 5 bases remaining between them. The CDR3 sequence is 12 residues long. CDR1 and CDR2 from the germline V gene are SGHTA and FQGNSA. In DNA, the CDR3 is TGTGCCAGCAGCTTCCCGGATCAGCCCCAGCATTTT. Amino acids: CASSFPDQPQHF.

The table lists this clonotype with a few counts. The CDR3 DNA reads as TGTGCCAGCAGCCTGATCGGGACGGAGTCGTGGGAGCAGTACTTC. Protein product: CASSLIGTESWEQYF. This sequence joins TRBV3-1 and TRBJ2-7; TRBD1 or TRBD2 may be the D gene (5 bases each). Germline CDR1 reads LGHDT; CDR2 reads YNNKEL (reference sequence). This CDR3 spans 15 amino acids. V lost 4 bases and J lost 7, with 20 bases in between.

The CDR3 bases are TGTGCCAGTAGTAAACGACCCCCACGGGAGCAGTACTTC. Residues: CASSKRPPREQYF. The chain uses TRBV19 and TRBJ2-7; D not certain. Trimming stripped 4 bases from V and 7 bases from J, with 14 bases between. Germline assignment: CDR1 LNHDA and CDR2 SQIVND (reference sequence). The CDR3 extends over 13 amino acids.

The table lists this clonotype with a few counts. The chain carries TRBV12-3 or TRBV12-4 and TRBJ2-1; D tentatively reads TRBD1 or TRBD2 (6 bases each). This CDR3 contains 11 residues. V lost 2 bases and J lost 16, with 12 bases in between. CDR3 residues: CASSLIGGVFF. CDR3 bases: TGTGCCAGCAGTTTAATCGGGGGCGTATTCTTC.

This clonotype appeared a few times. J is TRBJ1-4 and V is TRBV5-1; 8 bases map to TRBD1. CDR3 length: 16 amino acids. J lost 8 bases, V lost 0 bases, and 9 bases had no gene match. Germline V gives CDR1 SGHRS, CDR2 YFSETQ. As DNA, the CDR3 is TGCGCCAGCAGCTTGGCCGCAGGGGGCGATCGCGAAAAACTGTTTTTT. Protein: CASSLAAGGDREKLFF.

Only a few counts were recorded for this clonotype. At one boundary the junction diverges from the germline segment, which might be a read error. The rearrangement joins TRBV7-7 to TRBJ2-3; D assignment may be TRBD1 or TRBD2 (5 bases each). CDR1 and CDR2 (germline): SSHAT, FNYEAQ (reference sequence). This CDR3 is built from 19 residues. CDR3 in DNA: TGTGCTAGCAGCTTAAACCGGTATTCGCCGGACGGGGCTACAGATACGCAGTATTTT. This codes for CASSLNRYSPDGATDTQYF. The complete variable domain, with remaining parts taken from reference TRBV7-7 and TRBJ2-3, reads GAGVSQSPRYKVTKRGQDVTLRCDPISSHATLYWYQQALGQGPEFLTYFNYEAQPDKSGLPSDRFSAERPEGSISTLTIQRTEQRDSAMYRCASSLNRYSPDGATDTQYFGPGTRLTVL.

This sequence joins TRBV5-1 and TRBJ1-6; 8 bases are shared with TRBD1. With 3 bases clipped from V and 6 bases from J, the junction kept 5 bases outside the gene matches. Germline V gene data show CDR1 as SGHRS and CDR2 as YFSETQ. CDR3 length equals 15 residues. The CDR3 nucleotides are TGCGCCAGCAGCTCAGACAGGGGTGGTAATTCACCCCTCCACTTT. As protein: CASSSDRGGNSPLHF.

This chain uses TRBV20-1 with TRBJ1-2; D perhaps matches TRBD1 (6 bases). In germline, CDR1 is DFQATT, CDR2 SNEGSKA (reference sequence). The CDR3 consists of 14 residues. V was cut by 0 bases and J by 4 bases, with 12 bases left in between. The CDR3 loop reads CSARERQASYGYTF. CDR3 DNA sequence: TGCAGTGCTAGAGAGAGACAGGCGTCCTATGGCTACACCTTC.

This clonotype was observed once. This rearrangement joins TRBV7-2 to TRBJ2-2; D is unclear. CDR1 SGHTA and CDR2 FQGNSA come from the germline V gene. Trimming removed 7 bases at V and 0 bases at J, with 6 bases between. The CDR3 runs to 13 residues. CDR3 residues: CASNTANTGELFF. The CDR3 coding sequence is TGTGCCAGCAACACAGCGAACACCGGGGAGCTGTTTTTT.

This clonotype was picked up a small number of times. This chain links TRBV10-3 with TRBJ1-5, with 8 bases aligning to TRBD1. V dropped 2 bases and J dropped 7; count of bases not matched to a gene: 4. Germline CDR1 ENHRY, CDR2 SYGVKD. The CDR3 is 14 residues long. Here the CDR3 reads CAISERTGRQPQHF. CDR3 DNA: TGTGCCATCAGTGAGAGGACAGGGCGACAGCCCCAGCATTTT.

V and J are TRBV6-1 and TRBJ2-5; 8 bases are a match to TRBD2. V lost 3 bases and J lost 3; bases outside the gene matches: 12. Germline CDR1 MNHNS, CDR2 SASEGT. The CDR3 has 17 residues. The CDR3 DNA follows: TGTGCCAGCAGTGATAGGTTTGGACTAGCAGCGAAAGAGACCCAGTACTTC. Encoded protein: CASSDRFGLAAKETQYF.

This clonotype has a handful of counts. J is TRBJ2-7 and V is TRBV11-2; D is unclear. The CDR3 runs 13 residues. Germline CDR1 is SGHAT and CDR2 is FQNNGV. V lost 5 bases to trimming and J lost 3 bases, with 11 bases between them. CDR3 sequence reads: CASSTYRNYEQYV. The CDR3 DNA reads as TGTGCCAGCAGCACCTACAGAAACTACGAGCAGTACGTC.

This clonotype was seen a handful of times. The chain employs TRBV7-9 and TRBJ1-1, with 7 bases matching TRBD1. Germline trimming cut 3 bases from V and 2 bases from J; bases unmatched to any gene: 12. Germline CDR1 is SEHNR and CDR2 is FQNEAQ (reference sequence). CDR3 size: 17 residues. The CDR3 region is CASSFRMGQSLNTEAFF. CDR3 sequence (DNA): TGTGCCAGCAGCTTTCGTATGGGACAGTCCCTAAACACTGAAGCTTTCTTT.

This clonotype was seen only a few times. CDR3 in amino acids: CASSLEQGNQPQHF. The DNA of the CDR3 is TGTGCCAGCAGCTTAGAACAGGGGAATCAGCCCCAGCATTTT. This chain uses TRBV7-6 with TRBJ1-5; 7 bases match TRBD1. The CDR3 length is 14 residues. Trimming cost V 1 base and J 4 bases; bases outside gene matches: 1. Germline CDR1 SGHVS, CDR2 FNYEAQ.

The chain links TRBV4-3 to TRBJ2-5, with D perhaps being TRBD1 or TRBD2 (5 bases each). Trimming left V 1 base short and J 3 bases short, with 15 bases between. The length of the CDR3 is 16 residues. From germline, CDR1 is LGHNA and CDR2 YSLEER. Here the CDR3 reads CASSQVPGTMKETQYF. The CDR3 DNA sequence: TGCGCCAGCAGCCAAGTCCCCGGGACGATGAAAGAGACCCAGTACTTC.

This clonotype was seen more than once but under ten times. The chain is built from TRBV19 and TRBJ1-1, with D hard to call. V lost 7 bases and J lost 5, with 8 bases in between. This CDR3 spans 11 amino acids. Germline V CDR1 and CDR2: LNHDA, SQIVND (reference sequence). CDR3 nucleotide sequence: TGTGCCAGTACGGAGCGGACTGAAGCTTTCTTT. As protein: CASTERTEAFF. Variable domain in full (rest from reference TRBV19 and TRBJ1-1): DGGITQSPKYLFRKEGQNVTLSCEQNLNHDAMYWYRQDPGQGLRLIYYSQIVNDFQKGDIAEGYSVSREKKESFPLTVTSAQKNPTAFYLCASTERTEAFFGQGTRLTVV.

This clonotype was found a few times. V is TRBV19 and J is TRBJ2-6, with D perhaps matching TRBD1 (6 bases). There are 15 residues in the CDR3. Germline lookup yields CDR1 LNHDA and CDR2 SQIVND (reference sequence). Trimming took 3 bases from V and 4 from J, leaving 10 bases between them. The CDR3 region has the DNA TGTGCCAGTAGTATCGCAGGGGTCGGGGCCAACGTCCTGACTTTC. Protein sequence: CASSIAGVGANVLTF.

This clonotype was detected a few times. This chain joins TRBV6-1 and TRBJ2-1; 9 bases line up with TRBD1. CDR3 length: 15 amino acids. Per the germline V gene, CDR1 is MNHNS and CDR2 is SASEGT. The J segment lost 1 base and the V segment lost 6 bases, leaving 4 bases of the junction unmatched. CDR3 amino acids: CASSGQGLSYNEQFF. The CDR3 DNA follows: TGTGCCAGCAGCGGACAGGGGTTGTCCTACAATGAGCAGTTCTTC.

This clonotype has a count of ten or more. This chain connects TRBV5-1 to TRBJ2-2, with D perhaps TRBD1 (5 bases). The germline CDR1 and CDR2 sequences are SGHRS and YFSETQ. Trimming took off 0 bases at V and 2 bases at J, with 8 bases between the two ends. The CDR3 contains 15 residues. CDR3 DNA sequence: TGCGCCAGCAGCTTGGGACAGTTTAACACCGGGGAGCTGTTTTTT. Translation: CASSLGQFNTGELFF.

This clonotype appeared a few times. The chain is built from TRBV24-1 and TRBJ2-1, with 12 bases identical to TRBD1. This CDR3 has 13 amino acids. Germline V gene data show CDR1 as KGHDR and CDR2 as SFDVKD. J gave up 5 bases and V 9 bases, and 1 base lay outside the gene matches. CDR3 sequence: CATGTGGHNEQFF. CDR3 nucleotides: TGTGCCACCGGGACAGGGGGCCACAATGAGCAGTTCTTC.

In its sample, this clonotype was seen a few times. The chain has TRBV4-2 and TRBJ1-6, with a tentative D call TRBD1 (5 bases). Germline CDR1 is LGHNA and CDR2 is YNFKEQ. The V end was cut by 1 base, the J end by 10 bases, with 14 bases between. The CDR3 runs 15 residues. This chain's CDR3 is CASSQVVGGGSPLHF. Here the CDR3 DNA reads TGTGCCAGCAGCCAAGTTGTGGGGGGGGGGTCACCCCTCCACTTT.

This clonotype was found many times. V usage is TRBV7-9 and J usage is TRBJ2-7, with D unclear. Germline assignment: CDR1 SEHNR and CDR2 FQNEAQ (reference sequence). The CDR3 totals 12 residues. Deletions cut 5 bases from V and 2 bases from J, with 7 bases between. CDR3 sequence (DNA): TGTGCCAGCAGCCTGGTACCCTACGAGCAGTACTTC. Its translation is CASSLVPYEQYF.

This clonotype was picked up a small number of times. The chain recombines TRBV6-5 with TRBJ1-5; D not certain. CDR3 size: 11 residues. V was shortened by 8 bases and J by 6 bases, with 8 bases between the two germline ends. CDR1 is MNHEY and CDR2 is SVGAGI in the germline V gene. The CDR3, as DNA: TGTGCCAGCGGTATTAGTCAGCCCCAGCATTTT. It yields the protein CASGISQPQHF.